This TCR beta chain was captured by sequencing in a study of blood T cell repertoires in COVID-19. Study context: Sources were T cells, B-cell-depleted T cells, or PBMCs; the material itself was cDNA or gDNA.

The CDR3 contains 12 residues. V was clipped by 6 bases and J by 4 bases; unmatched bases: 1. Sequencing used immunoSEQ multiplex PCR; TCRdb keeps in-frame clones, though not all of them. This table holds about 180,000 clones, about 80% found once. The sample was PBMCs or T cells enriched from blood (not recorded which). This clonotype was obtained from a man in his sixties who had been exposed to COVID-19. The rearrangement joins TRBV12-3 or TRBV12-4 to TRBJ1-2, with 8 nucleotides matching TRBD1. The CDR3 DNA sequence: TGTGCCAGCAGGACAGGGGCCTATGGCTACACCTTC. Amino acids: CASRTGAYGYTF.